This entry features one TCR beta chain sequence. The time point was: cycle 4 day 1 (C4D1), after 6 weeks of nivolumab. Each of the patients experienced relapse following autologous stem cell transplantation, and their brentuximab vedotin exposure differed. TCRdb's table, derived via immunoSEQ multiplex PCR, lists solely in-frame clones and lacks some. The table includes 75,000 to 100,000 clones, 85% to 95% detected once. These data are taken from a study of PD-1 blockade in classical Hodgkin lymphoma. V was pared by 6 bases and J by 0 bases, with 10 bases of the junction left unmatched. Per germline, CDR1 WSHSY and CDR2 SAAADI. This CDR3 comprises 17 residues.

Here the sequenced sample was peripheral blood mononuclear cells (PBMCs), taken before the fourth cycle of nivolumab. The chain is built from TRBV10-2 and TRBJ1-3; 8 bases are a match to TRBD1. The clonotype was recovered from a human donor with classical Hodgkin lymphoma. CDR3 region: CASRRTRTGTSGNTIYF. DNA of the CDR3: TGCGCCAGCAGGAGAACAAGGACAGGGACCTCTGGAAACACCATATATTTT.